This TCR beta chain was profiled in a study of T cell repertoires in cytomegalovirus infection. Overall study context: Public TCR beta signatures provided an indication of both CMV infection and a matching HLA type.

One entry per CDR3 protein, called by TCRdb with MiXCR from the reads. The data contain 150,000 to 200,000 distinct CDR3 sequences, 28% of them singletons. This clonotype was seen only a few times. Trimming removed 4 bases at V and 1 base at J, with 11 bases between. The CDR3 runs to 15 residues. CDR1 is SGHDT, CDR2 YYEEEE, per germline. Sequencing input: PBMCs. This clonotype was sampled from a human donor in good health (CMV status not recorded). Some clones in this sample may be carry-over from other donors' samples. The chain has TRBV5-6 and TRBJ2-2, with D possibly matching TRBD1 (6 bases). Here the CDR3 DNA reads TGTGCCAGCAGCCGAAGACAGGTGAACACCGGGGAGCTGTTTTTT. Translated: CASSRRQVNTGELFF. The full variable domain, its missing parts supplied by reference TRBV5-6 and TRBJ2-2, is DAGVTQSPTHLIKTRGQQVTLRCSPKSGHDTVSWYQQALGQGPQFIFQYYEEEERQRGNFPDRFSGHQFPNYSSELNVNALLLGDSALYLCASSRRQVNTGELFFGEGSRLTVL.